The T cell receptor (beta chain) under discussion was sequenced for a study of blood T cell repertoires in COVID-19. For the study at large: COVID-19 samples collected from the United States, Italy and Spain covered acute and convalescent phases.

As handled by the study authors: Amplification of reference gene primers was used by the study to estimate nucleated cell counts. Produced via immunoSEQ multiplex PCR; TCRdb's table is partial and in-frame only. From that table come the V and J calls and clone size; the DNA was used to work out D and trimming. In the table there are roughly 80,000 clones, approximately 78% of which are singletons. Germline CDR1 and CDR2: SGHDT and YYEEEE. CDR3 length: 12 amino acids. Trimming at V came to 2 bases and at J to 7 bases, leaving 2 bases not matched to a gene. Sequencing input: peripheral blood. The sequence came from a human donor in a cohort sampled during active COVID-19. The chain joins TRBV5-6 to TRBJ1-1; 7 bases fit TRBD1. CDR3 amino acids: CASSLGGLEAFF. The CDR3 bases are TGTGCCAGCAGCTTAGGGGGCCTTGAAGCTTTCTTT.